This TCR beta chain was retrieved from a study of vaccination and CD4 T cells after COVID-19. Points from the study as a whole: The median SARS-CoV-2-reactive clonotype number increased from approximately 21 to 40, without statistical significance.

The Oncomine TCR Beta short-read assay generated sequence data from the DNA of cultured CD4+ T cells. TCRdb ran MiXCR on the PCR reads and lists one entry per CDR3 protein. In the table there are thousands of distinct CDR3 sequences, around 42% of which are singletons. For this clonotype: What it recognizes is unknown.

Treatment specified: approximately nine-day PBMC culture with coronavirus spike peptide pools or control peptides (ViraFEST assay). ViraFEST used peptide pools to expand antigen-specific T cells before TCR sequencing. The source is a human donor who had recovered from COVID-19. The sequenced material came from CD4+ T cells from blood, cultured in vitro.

CDR3 bases: TGTGCCAGCAGCTTATGGGCTAGCGGGAGCTCCTACGAGCAGTACTTC. This encodes CASSLWASGSSYEQYF. The V call is TRBV7-2, the J call TRBJ2-7; 10 bases match TRBD2. From germline, CDR1 is SGHTA and CDR2 FQGNSA. V lost 2 bases and J lost 0; bases outside the gene matches: 4. The CDR3 is 16 amino acids.